This passage covers 28 T cell receptor beta chains from one sample sequenced in a study of shared clonotypes between healthy human individuals. Generated by immunoSEQ multiplex PCR, the TCRdb table keeps only in-frame clones and is missing some. Altogether about 500,000 clones are present, roughly 80% being singletons, with the ten largest covering about 11%. The source material was PBMCs. The receptors were gathered from a woman in her thirties or forties in good health. Some clones in this sample may be carry-over from other donors' samples.

With respect to this clone: Other DNA sequences in this sample translate to the same CDR3. The rearrangement uses TRBV29-1 and TRBJ2-7, with D possibly being TRBD2 (6 bases). The V gene's germline CDR1 is SQVTM and CDR2 ANQGSEA. The CDR3 loop spans 12 amino acids. The V gene lost 4 bases and the J gene lost 0 bases, with 7 bases spanning the gap. CDR3: CSVVGSSYEQYF. The CDR3 DNA is TGCAGCGTTGTCGGGAGCTCCTACGAGCAGTACTTC.

This clone appeared once. The J gene is TRBJ1-2, the V gene TRBV4-1; D might be TRBD1 (5 bases). With 0 bases removed from V and 8 bases from J, the gap between germline ends came to 16 bases. This CDR3 comprises 15 residues. Germline assignment: CDR1 MGHRA and CDR2 YSYEKL. The CDR3, as DNA: TGCGCCAGCAGCCAAGATTCTGCAGGGTGGTACGGCTACACCTTC. It codes for CASSQDSAGWYGYTF.

CDR3 bases: TGTGCCAGCAGTACCCGGGACAGGGGGAACGAGCAGTACTTC. As protein: CASSTRDRGNEQYF. V is TRBV6-6 and J is TRBJ2-7, with 11 bases that match TRBD1. Losses at the gene ends were 5 bases for V and 5 bases for J; bases not matched to a gene: 5. The CDR3 loop spans 14 amino acids. CDR1 is MNHNY and CDR2 is SVGAGI in the germline V gene (reference sequence).

J is TRBJ2-5 and V is TRBV10-2, with 11 nucleotides matching TRBD2. The CDR3 extends over 19 amino acids. The ends lost 2 bases at V and 10 bases at J; junction bases unmatched: 21. CDR1 is WSHSY, CDR2 SAAADI, per germline. The CDR3: CASSEGLAGGRWFQEVQYF. The CDR3 DNA sequence: TGCGCCAGCAGTGAGGGGCTAGCGGGGGGACGATGGTTTCAAGAGGTCCAGTACTTC.

The chain links TRBV25-1 to TRBJ1-2; 9 positions match TRBD1. Germline lookup yields CDR1 MGHDK and CDR2 SYGVNS. The length of the CDR3 is 14 residues. Losses at the gene ends were 2 bases for V and 4 bases for J; bases not matched to a gene: 2. The DNA of the CDR3 is TGTGCCAGCAGTGAAAGGACAGGGGCCTATGGCTACACCTTC. This translates into CASSERTGAYGYTF.

This clone has a count of ten or more. The chain is built from TRBV4-2 and TRBJ2-1, with 12 bases matching TRBD2. The CDR3 has 19 amino acids. Germline lookup yields CDR1 LGHNA and CDR2 YNFKEQ. V was clipped by 2 bases and J by 8 bases; unmatched bases: 16. As DNA, the CDR3 is TGTGCCAGCAGCCAATGGACAGGGGTGGCTAGCGGGAGGGCCGATGAGCAGTTCTTC. It yields the protein CASSQWTGVASGRADEQFF.

The rearrangement links TRBV5-4 to TRBJ1-1; maybe TRBD1 (6 bases). Germline lookup yields CDR1 SGHNT and CDR2 YYREEE (reference sequence). The CDR3 is 15 amino acids. Trimming shortened V by 0 bases and J by 1 base, and 10 bases separated the two germline ends. CDR3 amino acids: CASSLVQGKNTEAFF. The CDR3 DNA sequence: TGTGCCAGCAGCTTGGTGCAGGGGAAGAACACTGAAGCTTTCTTT.

Notes on this clone: Given a far larger clone just one base away, this is likely a sequencing read error. In the same sample, other DNA sequences code for this CDR3. This chain links TRBV6-5 with TRBJ1-5, with D hard to call. Trimming took 6 bases from V and 4 from J, leaving 10 bases between them. This CDR3 comprises 13 residues. Germline values: CDR1 MNHEY, CDR2 SVGAGI. CDR3 sequence reads: CASRGNSNQPQHF. In DNA form, the CDR3 reads TGTGCCAGCAGAGGAAATAGTAATCAGCCCCAGCATTTT.

The rearrangement links TRBV29-1 to TRBJ1-1; 11 positions agree with TRBD1. The length of the CDR3 is 13 residues. Germline-derived CDR1 and CDR2 are SQVTM and ANQGSEA. J lost 5 bases, V lost 5 bases, and 4 bases had no gene match. The CDR3 sequence is CSVSRDRGTEAFF. The DNA for the CDR3 is TGCAGCGTTTCCCGGGACAGGGGGACTGAAGCTTTCTTT.

The J gene is TRBJ2-5, the V gene TRBV6-5; D gene ambiguous. V was trimmed by 5 bases and J by 2 bases, leaving 9 bases between them. Per the germline V gene, CDR1 is MNHEY and CDR2 is SVGAGI. This CDR3 is built from 13 residues. The CDR3 sequence: CASSRGIQETQYF. CDR3 sequence (DNA): TGTGCCAGCAGTCGTGGGATTCAAGAGACCCAGTACTTC.

The rearrangement joins TRBV6-5 to TRBJ2-3; a possible D gene is TRBD2 (7 bases). The CDR3 totals 16 residues. Trimming took 3 bases from V and 3 from J, leaving 16 bases between them. Germline V gene sequence: CDR1 MNHEY, CDR2 SVGAGI. The CDR3 region is CASSYSGGGATDTQYF. In DNA form, the CDR3 reads TGTGCCAGCAGTTATTCAGGAGGGGGGGCGACAGATACGCAGTATTTT.

The gene calls are TRBV5-1 and TRBJ2-1, with 8 nucleotides matching TRBD2. The CDR3 spans 16 residues. The germline V gene encodes CDR1 SGHRS and CDR2 YFSETQ. The V gene end was trimmed by 2 bases and the J gene end by 8 bases; junction bases not matched to a gene: 12. The CDR3 region has the DNA TGCGCCAGCAGCTTTTTAGGACTAGCACCAGGCGATGAGCAGTTCTTC. This gives the protein CASSFLGLAPGDEQFF.

The genes are TRBV2 and TRBJ2-7; D unresolved. CDR1 and CDR2 (germline): SNHLY, FYNNEI. The CDR3 has 13 amino acids. V was pared by 0 bases and J by 6 bases, with 9 bases between. The CDR3 spells CASSEATRAEQYF. DNA for the CDR3: TGTGCCAGCAGTGAAGCGACCCGAGCCGAGCAGTACTTC.

The rearrangement uses TRBV19 and TRBJ2-1, with 9 bases lining up with TRBD2. Germline V gene lookup returns CDR1 LNHDA and CDR2 SQIVND (reference sequence). There are 16 residues in the CDR3. V trimming: 1 base; J trimming: 7 bases; junction bases outside the gene matches: 8. The CDR3 is CASSIGGGRAGNEQFF. The CDR3 nucleotides are TGTGCCAGTAGTATAGGGGGCGGGAGGGCCGGGAATGAGCAGTTCTTC. The full variable domain, with the rest looked up from reference TRBV19 and TRBJ2-1, is DGGITQSPKYLFRKEGQNVTLSCEQNLNHDAMYWYRQDPGQGLRLIYYSQIVNDFQKGDIAEGYSVSREKKESFPLTVTSAQKNPTAFYLCASSIGGGRAGNEQFFGPGTRLTVL.

The CDR3 sequence: CAWSIRRESGEAFF. CDR3 coding DNA: TGTGCCTGGAGTATTCGAAGGGAGTCGGGAGAAGCTTTCTTT. V gene TRBV30 combines with J gene TRBJ1-1; D uncertain. The V and J ends lost 2 bases and 8 bases respectively, with 18 bases between them. The CDR3 covers 14 residues. Germline CDR1 is GTSNPN and CDR2 is SVGIG (reference sequence). The full variable domain, completed using reference TRBV30 and TRBJ1-1, is SQTIHQWPATLVQPVGSPLSLECTVEGTSNPNLYWYRQAAGRGLQLLFYSVGIGQISSEVPQNLSASRPQDRQFILSSKKLLLSDSGFYLCAWSIRRESGEAFFGQGTRLTVV.

The V and J genes are TRBV6-6 and TRBJ2-7, with 10 bases identical to TRBD2. Trimming at V came to 11 bases and at J to 3 bases, leaving 7 bases not matched to a gene. Germline CDR1 reads MNHNY; CDR2 reads SVGAGI (reference sequence). This CDR3 region has 13 residues. The CDR3 sequence is CAGGEREGYEQYF. The CDR3 nucleotides are TGTGCCGGAGGGGAGCGGGAGGGCTACGAGCAGTACTTC.

This clone was counted at least ten times. This chain joins TRBV7-9 and TRBJ2-5; TRBD1 agrees at 7 bases. The end of the DNA fits TRBJ2-7 better, so the J call may be wrong. Looked up from germline, CDR1 is SEHNR and CDR2 is FQNEAQ (reference sequence). This CDR3 is built from 16 residues. The CDR3 DNA reads as TGTGCCAGCAGCGCCCACCGGGACAGTCCATCCTACGAGCAGTACTTC. It is translated as CASSAHRDSPSYEQYF.

This chain uses TRBV7-2 with TRBJ1-3; D perhaps matches TRBD1 (5 bases). Per germline, CDR1 SGHTA and CDR2 FQGNSA. V lost 1 base and J 1 base, leaving 8 bases between the germline ends. The CDR3 has 15 residues. CDR3 nucleotides: TGTGCCAGCAGCTTAGTTGGGGGTTCTGGAAACACCATATATTTT. Residues: CASSLVGGSGNTIYF. Combining the CDR3 with reference TRBV7-2 and TRBJ1-3 gives the whole variable domain GAGVSQSPSNKVTEKGKDVELRCDPISGHTALYWYRQSLGQGLEFLIYFQGNSAPDKSGLPSDRFSAERTGGSVSTLTIQRTQQEDSAVYLCASSLVGGSGNTIYFGEGSWLTVV.

On this clone itself: Since a much larger clone is just one base distant, this may be a read error. The sample contains more than one DNA sequence encoding this CDR3. The gene calls are TRBV7-3 and TRBJ2-7; TRBD2 aligns across 8 bases. The CDR3 length is 16 residues. CDR1 SGHTA and CDR2 FQGTGA come from the germline V gene. This chain's CDR3 is CASSLSGGRPSYEQYF. In DNA, the CDR3 is TGTGCCAGCAGTTTAAGCGGCGGGAGGCCTTCCTACGAGCAGTACTTC.

Of note for this clone: A far larger clone is one nucleotide away, so this likely arose from a read error. This chain uses TRBV27 with TRBJ1-5; no reliable D call. The CDR3 totals 13 residues. Germline CDR1 MNHEY, CDR2 SMNVEV (reference sequence). CDR3: CASSFQSNQPQRF. The CDR3, as DNA: TGTGCCAGCAGTTTCCAGTCGAATCAGCCCCAGCGTTTT.

About this clone itself: This may stem from a read error, because a much larger clone lies one nucleotide away. Other DNA sequences of this sample code for an identical CDR3. The chain recombines TRBV30 with TRBJ1-2, with a tentative D call TRBD1 (6 bases). The CDR3 totals 14 residues. Germline V lookup: CDR1 GTSNPN, CDR2 SVGIG (reference sequence). In nucleotides, the CDR3 is TGTGCATGGAGTGTACTGTCGGGGGCGGGTGGCTACACCTTC. It codes for CAWSVLSGAGGYTF.

The chain joins TRBV28 to TRBJ2-3; 11 nucleotides line up with TRBD2. The V and J ends lost 2 bases and 2 bases, in that order; junction bases with no gene match: 3. CDR1 and CDR2 from the germline V gene are MDHEN and SYDVKM. This CDR3 has 16 residues. As DNA, the CDR3 is TGTGCCAGCAGTTTAGCTAGCGGGAGGAACACAGATACGCAGTATTTT. It translates to CASSLASGRNTDTQYF.

The J gene is TRBJ2-3, the V gene TRBV6-5; 10 bases align to TRBD2. The germline gives CDR1 MNHEY, CDR2 SVGAGI. The length of the CDR3 is 16 residues. J gave up 2 bases and V 0 bases, and 2 bases lay outside the gene matches. The CDR3 reads CASSYSLAGSTDTQYF. CDR3 nucleotide sequence: TGTGCCAGCAGTTACTCACTAGCGGGGTCCACAGATACGCAGTATTTT.

The chain links TRBV4-3 to TRBJ1-1; 10 nucleotides line up with TRBD1. This CDR3 contains 13 residues. V dropped 4 bases and J dropped 8; count of bases not matched to a gene: 4. Germline CDR1 and CDR2: LGHNA and YSLEER. Here the CDR3 reads CASSLWTGGEAFF. The CDR3 DNA reads TGCGCCAGCAGCCTATGGACAGGGGGAGAAGCTTTCTTT.

The rearrangement uses TRBV15 and TRBJ2-2; 10 bases are shared with TRBD2. Losses at the gene ends were 0 bases for V and 6 bases for J; bases not matched to a gene: 10. The germline V gene has CDR1 LNHNV and CDR2 YYDKDF (reference sequence). The CDR3 totals 18 residues. This CDR3 is CATSREALAGSFAGELFF. In DNA form, the CDR3 reads TGTGCCACCAGCAGAGAAGCACTAGCGGGAAGTTTTGCCGGGGAGCTGTTTTTT. Full variable domain (remainder filled in from reference TRBV15 and TRBJ2-2): DAMVIQNPRYQVTQFGKPVTLSCSQTLNHNVMYWYQQKSSQAPKLLFHYYDKDFNNEADTPDNFQSRRPNTSFCFLDIRSPGLGDTAMYLCATSREALAGSFAGELFFGEGSRLTVL.

The V and J genes are TRBV7-2 and TRBJ2-1; maybe TRBD2 (6 bases). The CDR3 sequence is 15 residues long. With 4 bases removed from V and 2 bases from J, the gap between germline ends came to 12 bases. From germline, CDR1 is SGHTA and CDR2 FQGNSA. The CDR3 region has the DNA TGTGCCAGCAGCTACCGCGGCGGGACCTACAATGAGCAGTTCTTC. Amino acid sequence: CASSYRGGTYNEQFF. The variable domain in full, completed from reference TRBV7-2 and TRBJ2-1, reads GAGVSQSPSNKVTEKGKDVELRCDPISGHTALYWYRQSLGQGLEFLIYFQGNSAPDKSGLPSDRFSAERTGGSVSTLTIQRTQQEDSAVYLCASSYRGGTYNEQFFGPGTRLTVL.

This clone occurred once. A read error may be the cause here, since a much bigger clone is one base away. V is TRBV30 and J is TRBJ1-1; TRBD1 aligns across 9 bases. Germline V gene data show CDR1 as GTSNPN and CDR2 as SVGIG (reference sequence). CDR3 length: 13 amino acids. The CDR3 here is CAWSVGQGTGAFF. CDR3 coding DNA: TGTGCCTGGAGTGTAGGACAGGGGACTGGAGCTTTCTTT.

With regard to this clone: Only one base separates this from a far larger clonotype, so it likely reflects a read error. The CDR3 protein is CAWSETSGTYNEQFF. CDR3 DNA: TGTGCCTGGAGTGAGACTAGCGGAACTTACAATGAGCAGTTCTTC. V gene TRBV30 combines with J gene TRBJ2-1, with 9 bases identical to TRBD2. With 1 base clipped from V and 4 bases from J, the junction kept 5 bases outside the gene matches. In germline, CDR1 is GTSNPN, CDR2 SVGIG (reference sequence). The CDR3 covers 15 residues.